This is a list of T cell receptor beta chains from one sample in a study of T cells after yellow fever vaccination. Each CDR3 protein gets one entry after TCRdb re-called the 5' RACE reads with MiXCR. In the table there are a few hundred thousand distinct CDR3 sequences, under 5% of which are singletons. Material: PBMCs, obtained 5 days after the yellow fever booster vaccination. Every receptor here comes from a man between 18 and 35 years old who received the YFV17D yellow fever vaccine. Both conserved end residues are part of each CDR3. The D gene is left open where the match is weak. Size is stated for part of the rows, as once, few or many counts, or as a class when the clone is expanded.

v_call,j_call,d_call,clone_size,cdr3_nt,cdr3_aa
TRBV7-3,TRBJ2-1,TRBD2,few,TGTGCCAGTTCCCTGGCGGGGGTAGACAATGAGCAGTTCTTC,CASSLAGVDNEQFF
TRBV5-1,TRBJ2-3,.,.,TGCGCCAGCAGCTTGGTGTTAGCTCCCACAGATACGCAGTATTTT,CASSLVLAPTDTQYF
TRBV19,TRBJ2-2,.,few,TGTGCCAGTAGAGGAGGATACACCGGGGAGCTGTTTTTT,CASRGGYTGELFF
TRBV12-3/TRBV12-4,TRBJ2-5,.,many,TGTGCCAGCAGTTGGGGGGTCGGCGAGACCCAGTACTTC,CASSWGVGETQYF
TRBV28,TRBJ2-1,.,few,TGTGCCAGCAGTTTAAACGGGAGAAACAATGAGCAGTTCTTC,CASSLNGRNNEQFF
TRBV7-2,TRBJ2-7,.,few,TGTGCCAGCAGCCTGACCGGGACCCCGGGTCAAAACGAGCAGTACTTC,CASSLTGTPGQNEQYF
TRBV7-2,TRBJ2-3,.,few,TGTGCCAGCAGCTTACGGCTAGCAACTGATACGCAGTATTTT,CASSLRLATDTQYF
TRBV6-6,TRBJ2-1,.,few,TGTGCCAGCAGTTACTCGCGGACCGAGCAGTTCTTC,CASSYSRTEQFF
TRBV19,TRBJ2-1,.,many,TGTGCCAGTACCCACTGGCAGGGGAGCAACAATGAGCAGTTCTTC,CASTHWQGSNNEQFF
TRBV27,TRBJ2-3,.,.,TGTGCCAGCAGTGATCTCCCGGATACGCAGTATTTT,CASSDLPDTQYF
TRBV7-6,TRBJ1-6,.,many,TGTGCCAGCAGCTTACGGCGGGGTGGGAATTCACCCCTCCACTTT,CASSLRRGGNSPLHF
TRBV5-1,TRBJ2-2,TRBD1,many,TGCGCCAGCAACCTAGGGGGCTCCACCGGGGAGCTGTTTTTT,CASNLGGSTGELFF
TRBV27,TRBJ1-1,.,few,TGTGCCAGCAGTTTATTGACCGGCACTGAAGCTTTCTTT,CASSLLTGTEAFF
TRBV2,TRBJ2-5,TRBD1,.,TGTGCCAGCAGTCGATCAAGACAGGGGAGGCAAGAGACCCAGTACTTC,CASSRSRQGRQETQYF
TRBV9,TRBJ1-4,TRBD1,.,TGTGCCAGCAGCCCACAGGGGGGTGAAAAACTGTTTTTT,CASSPQGGEKLFF
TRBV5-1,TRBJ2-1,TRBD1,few,TGCGCCAGCAGCTTGGGGTTGGGACAGGGTTGGGCCAATGAGCAGTTCTTC,CASSLGLGQGWANEQFF
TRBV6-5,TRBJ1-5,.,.,TGTGCCAGCAGCCCCAGCTCCCTCAATCAGCCCCAGCATTTT,CASSPSSLNQPQHF
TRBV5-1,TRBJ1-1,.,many,TGCGCCACGAGAGTTGGGACTGAAGCTTTCTTT,CATRVGTEAFF
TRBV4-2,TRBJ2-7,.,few,TGTGCCAGCAGCCGGGAAGAAACCTTTTACGAGCAGTACTTC,CASSREETFYEQYF
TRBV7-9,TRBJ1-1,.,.,TGTGCCAGCAGCTCCCAAGGTTGGGACCTGAACACTGAAGCTTTCTTT,CASSSQGWDLNTEAFF
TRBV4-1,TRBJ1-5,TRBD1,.,TGCGCCAGCAGCCAAGGGACAGGGGCGCTCAATCAGCCCCAGCATTTT,CASSQGTGALNQPQHF
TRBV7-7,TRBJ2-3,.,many,TGTGCCAGCAGCTACAGTGTTTTTAGCACAGATACGCAGTATTTT,CASSYSVFSTDTQYF
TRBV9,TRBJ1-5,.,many,TGTGCCAGCAGCGTAGGGGCAGGGTTGATGGTGGAGCCCCAGCATTTT,CASSVGAGLMVEPQHF
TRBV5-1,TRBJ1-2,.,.,TGCGCCAGCAGCGCCCGACAGAAAGCCTATGGCTACACCTTC,CASSARQKAYGYTF
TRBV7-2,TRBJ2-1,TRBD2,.,TGTGCCAGCAGCCTCGGACTAGCGGGGGCCCCCGGGTTGAGGAATGAGCAGTTCTTC,CASSLGLAGAPGLRNEQFF
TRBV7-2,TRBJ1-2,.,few,TGTGCCAGCAGCTTGGGCAGGGGAAATGGCTACACCTTC,CASSLGRGNGYTF
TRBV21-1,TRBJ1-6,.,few,TGTGCCAGCAGCAGAGACAGGGGCTATAATTCACCCCTCCACTTT,CASSRDRGYNSPLHF